This is a list of T cell receptor beta chains from one sample in a study of T cells in Graves' hyperthyroidism and ophthalmopathy. MiXCR, applied by TCRdb to the multiplex PCR reads, yields one record per CDR3 protein. Of around 420,000 distinct CDR3 sequences detected, approximately 15% appear once; the ten largest clones hold 5.3%. The material sequenced was blood. The source of these receptors is a young woman with Graves' hyperthyroidism. CDR3s include the opening cysteine and the closing phenylalanine or tryptophan. The D gene is left open where the match is weak. Some rows mark clone size as missing; the rest say once, few, many or name a class of expanded clone.

j_call v_call clone_size d_call cdr3_aa cdr3_nt
TRBJ2-7 TRBV30 many - CAWSSGSGVYEQYF TGTGCCTGGAGTTCTGGGTCAGGGGTTTACGAGCAGTACTTC
TRBJ2-3 TRBV14 - - CASSQASSLARREDTQYF TGTGCCAGCAGCCAAGCGTCTAGCTTAGCGAGGCGGGAAGATACGCAGTATTTT
TRBJ2-7 TRBV11-3 many - CASSKTGSDEQYF TGTGCCAGCAGCAAGACGGGGTCGGACGAGCAGTACTTC
TRBJ2-5 TRBV7-8 many - CASSLGIRGSETQYF TGTGCCAGCAGCTTAGGGATTAGGGGCAGCGAGACCCAGTACTTC
TRBJ2-7 TRBV12-5 many - CASVRDYEQYF TGTGCTAGTGTACGGGACTACGAGCAGTACTTC
TRBJ1-6 TRBV12-3/TRBV12-4 few TRBD1 CASSFRGGNSPLHF TGTGCCAGCAGTTTCAGGGGGGGGAATTCACCCCTCCACTTT
TRBJ1-2 TRBV12-5 - TRBD1 CASGTGQGSHGYTF TGTGCTAGTGGTACGGGACAGGGGAGCCATGGCTACACCTTC
TRBJ2-5 TRBV7-7 many - CASSPGRTWQETQYF TGTGCTAGCAGCCCGGGACGGACCTGGCAAGAGACCCAGTACTTC
TRBJ1-2 TRBV6-1 many - CASSDYRERRGYTF TGTGCCAGCAGTGACTACAGGGAAAGACGTGGCTACACCTTC
TRBJ2-3 TRBV9 - TRBD1 CASSKGTGSTDTQYF TGTGCCAGCAGCAAAGGGACAGGGAGCACAGATACGCAGTATTTT
TRBJ1-6 TRBV20-1 many - CSASKGRGANSPLHF TGCAGTGCTAGCAAGGGGAGAGGGGCCAATTCACCCCTCCACTTT
TRBJ1-1 TRBV7-3 many TRBD1 CASSLTDRGTEAFF TGTGCCAGCAGCCTCACCGACAGGGGCACTGAAGCTTTCTTT
TRBJ2-3 TRBV7-2 many - CASIPLVSDTQYF TGTGCCAGCATCCCGCTAGTCTCAGATACGCAGTATTTT
TRBJ1-4 TRBV20-1 many TRBD1 CSARAGTGREKLFF TGCAGTGCTAGAGCCGGGACAGGGAGGGAAAAACTGTTTTTT
TRBJ1-2 TRBV7-2 many - CASSLKPLYGYTF TGTGCCAGCAGCTTAAAACCTCTTTATGGCTACACCTTC
TRBJ1-5 TRBV30 many - CAWSPMGFRSNQPQHF TGTGCCTGGAGTCCAATGGGTTTTCGGAGCAATCAGCCCCAGCATTTT
TRBJ2-1 TRBV7-2 few TRBD2 CASRGGNLGQFF TGTGCCAGCAGGGGGGGGAATTTGGGGCAGTTCTTC
TRBJ1-2 TRBV5-6 few - CASSTDEYYGYTF TGTGCCAGCAGCACCGACGAATACTATGGCTACACCTTC
TRBJ2-1 TRBV3-1 many TRBD2 CASSQGGGIERVDNEQFF TGTGCCAGCAGCCAAGGGGGGGGAATCGAGAGAGTCGACAATGAGCAGTTCTTC
TRBJ2-1 TRBV7-2 many TRBD2 CASSPTRTSGRINEQFF TGTGCCAGCAGCCCCACTCGGACTAGCGGGAGGATCAATGAGCAGTTCTTC
TRBJ1-2 TRBV29-1 - - CSAGSGGGMSYGYTF TGCAGCGCCGGTTCCGGGGGGGGAATGAGCTATGGCTACACCTTC
TRBJ2-5 TRBV5-1 many - CASSKTPRRETQYF TGCGCCAGCAGCAAAACTCCCCGGAGAGAGACCCAGTACTTC
TRBJ2-1 TRBV27 many TRBD2 CASSVSGVSSYNEQFF TGTGCCAGCAGTGTTAGCGGGGTGAGCTCCTACAATGAGCAGTTCTTC
TRBJ2-7 TRBV28 - TRBD2 CASSLWTSGSYEQYF TGTGCCAGCAGTTTATGGACTAGCGGGAGTTACGAGCAGTACTTC
TRBJ1-3 TRBV18 few - CASSPNLGRSSGNTIYF TGTGCCAGCTCACCAAACCTGGGGCGGAGCTCTGGAAACACCATATATTTT
TRBJ2-1 TRBV7-8 many - CASSFSVNEQFF TGTGCCAGCAGCTTTAGCGTGAATGAGCAGTTCTTC
TRBJ1-4 TRBV6-1 few - CASSEIRDAKLFF TGTGCCAGCAGTGAAATAAGGGACGCGAAACTGTTTTTT
TRBJ2-3 TRBV20-1 many TRBD2 CSARDPASGSSGDTQYF TGCAGTGCTAGAGATCCCGCGAGCGGGAGTAGTGGAGATACGCAGTATTTT
TRBJ2-3 TRBV6-2/TRBV6-3 many TRBD2 CASSYLAGGGDTQYF TGTGCCAGCAGTTACCTAGCGGGAGGCGGGGATACGCAGTATTTT
TRBJ1-5 TRBV12-3/TRBV12-4 many - CASRSDRHGPQHF TGTGCCAGCAGATCCGACAGGCATGGGCCCCAGCATTTT
TRBJ2-1 TRBV19 - TRBD2 CASSTTSDYNEQFF TGTGCCAGTAGTACGACTAGCGACTACAATGAGCAGTTCTTC
TRBJ1-4 TRBV3-1 - TRBD1 CASRFGTDNEKLFF TGTGCCAGCAGATTTGGGACAGATAATGAAAAACTGTTTTTT
TRBJ1-6 TRBV19 - TRBD1 CAIPGTGKSPLHF TGTGCCATACCCGGGACAGGTAAATCACCCCTCCACTTT
TRBJ2-7 TRBV10-3 many TRBD1 CAISVDTGAYEQYF TGTGCCATCAGTGTGGATACAGGGGCCTACGAGCAGTACTTC
TRBJ2-3 TRBV11-2 many - CASSRGGQTDTQYF TGTGCCAGCAGCCGCGGCGGGCAGACAGATACGCAGTATTTT
TRBJ2-1 TRBV10-1 many TRBD2 CASSVASGRTEQFF TGCGCCAGCAGTGTCGCTAGCGGGAGGACTGAGCAGTTCTTC
TRBJ1-5 TRBV30 few - CAWSVQGGQPQHF TGTGCCTGGAGTGTACAGGGAGGTCAGCCCCAGCATTTT